Below are 19 T cell receptor beta chains sequenced from a single sample in a study of T cell responses to AZD1222 COVID-19 vaccine. Assay used: immunoSEQ multiplex PCR; TCRdb lists only in-frame clones, some missing. The table has approximately 140,000 clones, 93% seen once. Source: peripheral blood, taken on day 0 of AZD1222 vaccination. Every receptor here comes from an adult in good health.

This chain uses TRBV5-4 with TRBJ1-1, with D uncertain. The V gene's germline CDR1 is SGHNT and CDR2 YYREEE (reference sequence). The CDR3 is made up of 14 amino acids. Trimming stripped 4 bases from V and 3 bases from J, with 13 bases between. CDR3 nucleotide sequence: TGTGCCAGCAGCATTGACCTGGCGTACACTGAAGCTTTCTTT. Amino acid sequence: CASSIDLAYTEAFF.

The chain joins TRBV6-5 to TRBJ2-3; D not certain. The germline V and J ends were trimmed by 6 bases and 1 base, with 11 bases remaining between them. Germline CDR1 reads MNHEY; CDR2 reads SVGAGI. The CDR3 runs 14 residues. The CDR3 here is CASRTLTRTDTQYF. The CDR3 DNA reads TGTGCCAGCAGGACACTAACCCGCACAGATACGCAGTATTTT.

In its sample, this clone was seen a few times. The J gene is TRBJ1-2, the V gene TRBV28; D ambiguous. CDR1 and CDR2 from the germline V gene are MDHEN and SYDVKM. Trimming cost V 5 bases and J 5 bases, with 9 bases left between them. The CDR3 has 12 residues. Here the CDR3 reads CASSAAAYGYTF. The CDR3 DNA is TGTGCCAGCAGTGCAGCGGCGTATGGCTACACCTTC.

The chain carries TRBV12-5 and TRBJ2-7; 11 nucleotides align to TRBD1. J lost 4 bases, V lost 6 bases, and 11 bases had no gene match. The CDR3 spans 16 residues. Germline CDR1 is LGHNT and CDR2 is FRNRAP. CDR3 amino acids: CASGSSRDRGRYEQYF. CDR3 in DNA: TGTGCTAGTGGATCGAGCCGGGACAGGGGGAGGTACGAGCAGTACTTC.

The chain links TRBV25-1 to TRBJ1-1, with D unclear. The V end lost 7 bases, the J end lost 1 base, and 4 bases lay between the germline ends. This CDR3 spans 11 amino acids. Germline CDR1 reads MGHDK; CDR2 reads SYGVNS. CDR3 in amino acids: CASTANTEAFF. The CDR3 nucleotides are TGTGCCAGCACGGCGAACACTGAAGCTTTCTTT. Variable domain in full (rest from reference TRBV25-1 and TRBJ1-1): EADIYQTPRYLVIGTGKKITLECSQTMGHDKMYWYQQDPGMELHLIHYSYGVNSTEKGDLSSESTVSRIRTEHFPLTLESARPSHTSQYLCASTANTEAFFGQGTRLTVV.

The V call is TRBV5-4, the J call TRBJ1-3, with D hard to call. This CDR3 has 16 amino acids. The germline V gene has CDR1 SGHNT and CDR2 YYREEE (reference sequence). V gave up 9 bases and J gave up 0 bases, with 19 bases separating them. As DNA, the CDR3 is TGTGCCACCGAAAACCGTAGACGGACCTCTGGAAACACCATATATTTT. It translates to CATENRRRTSGNTIYF.

The chain recombines TRBV6-5 with TRBJ2-7, with D possibly being TRBD1 (6 bases). The CDR3 runs to 15 residues. The V gene lost 2 bases and the J gene lost 4 bases, with 15 bases spanning the gap. Germline V gene data show CDR1 as MNHEY and CDR2 as SVGAGI. CDR3 nucleotides: TGTGCCAGCAGTTACCATGGACCGAGGGGGTACGAGCAGTACTTC. Its protein is CASSYHGPRGYEQYF.

The chain recombines TRBV9 with TRBJ1-2; possibly TRBD1 for D (6 bases). Germline V CDR1 and CDR2: SGDLS, YYNGEE. The ends were cut back, 0 bases at V and 4 bases at J, with 10 bases in the middle. The CDR3 has 14 residues. DNA for the CDR3: TGTGCCAGCAGCGTAGTAACAGGGAGCTATGGCTACACCTTC. Translation: CASSVVTGSYGYTF.

This chain links TRBV9 with TRBJ1-1; no clear D. V shed 1 base and J shed 2 bases, with 6 bases lying between them. The length of the CDR3 is 13 residues. The germline gives CDR1 SGDLS, CDR2 YYNGEE. The DNA of the CDR3 is TGTGCCAGCAGCGTAAGCCTCAACACTGAAGCTTTCTTT. It is translated as CASSVSLNTEAFF.

In DNA, the CDR3 is TGTGCCAGCAGCTCGGAGGGGGGAAACTATGGCTACACCTTC. As protein: CASSSEGGNYGYTF. J is TRBJ1-2 and V is TRBV5-4, with D perhaps TRBD1 (6 bases). CDR1 is SGHNT, CDR2 YYREEE, per germline (reference sequence). The CDR3 length is 14 residues. The ends were cut back, 3 bases at V and 2 bases at J, with 11 bases in the middle.

V usage is TRBV2 and J usage is TRBJ1-3, with D unresolved. CDR1 SNHLY and CDR2 FYNNEI come from the germline V gene. This CDR3 has 12 residues. Trimming took off 6 bases at V and 1 base at J, with 4 bases between the two ends. CDR3 coding DNA: TGTGCCAGCAGGGGATCTGGAAACACCATATATTTT. It translates to CASRGSGNTIYF.

This clone was detected once. The chain recombines TRBV10-3 with TRBJ2-1; possibly TRBD1 for D (6 bases). Trimming pared 10 bases from V and 6 bases from J, leaving 16 bases between. This CDR3 spans 13 amino acids. Germline loops: CDR1 ENHRY, CDR2 SYGVKD. In nucleotides, the CDR3 is TGTGCCAGCAGGACAGATTACGGCAATGAGCAGTTCTTC. Translation: CASRTDYGNEQFF.

The chain joins TRBV6-5 to TRBJ2-7; D tentatively reads TRBD1 or TRBD2 (5 bases each). V lost 0 bases and J 2 bases, leaving 11 bases between the germline ends. The CDR3 is made up of 15 amino acids. Germline V lookup: CDR1 MNHEY, CDR2 SVGAGI. The CDR3: CASSYSFPGPYEQYF. CDR3 sequence (DNA): TGTGCCAGCAGTTACTCGTTCCCGGGACCCTACGAGCAGTACTTC.

The V and J genes are TRBV6-5 and TRBJ1-5; D gene uncertain. V was shortened by 10 bases and J by 8 bases, with 12 bases between the two germline ends. Germline assignment: CDR1 MNHEY and CDR2 SVGAGI. CDR3 length: 11 residues. CDR3 DNA: TGTGCCACCCCACCTGGTAAGCCCCAGCATTTT. Amino acid sequence: CATPPGKPQHF.

The chain uses TRBV2 and TRBJ1-4; D is undetermined. CDR3 length: 14 amino acids. Per the germline V gene, CDR1 is SNHLY and CDR2 is FYNNEI. The ends were cut back, 6 bases at V and 0 bases at J, with 8 bases in the middle. Here the CDR3 DNA reads TGTGCCAGCAGGACCGCTGCAACTAATGAAAAACTGTTTTTT. Amino acid sequence: CASRTAATNEKLFF.

J is TRBJ1-1 and V is TRBV4-3; TRBD1 might be the D (5 bases). This CDR3 contains 15 residues. Germline assignment: CDR1 LGHNA and CDR2 YSLEER. V was trimmed by 4 bases and J by 4 bases, leaving 16 bases between them. The chain's CDR3 is CASSPTWVRGTEAFF. The CDR3 DNA sequence: TGCGCCAGCAGCCCGACATGGGTTAGGGGCACTGAAGCTTTCTTT.

The chain employs TRBV5-5 and TRBJ2-7; TRBD1 matches at 8 bases. The CDR3 loop spans 16 amino acids. J gave up 0 bases and V 2 bases, and 7 bases lay outside the gene matches. Germline CDR1 reads SGHKS; CDR2 reads YYEKEE (reference sequence). The CDR3 here is CASSFATGEPSYEQYF. The CDR3 DNA follows: TGTGCCAGCAGCTTCGCGACAGGGGAGCCCTCCTACGAGCAGTACTTC.

The chain is built from TRBV30 and TRBJ1-1, with D hard to call. The CDR3 is 13 amino acids. CDR1 GTSNPN and CDR2 SVGIG come from the germline V gene (reference sequence). The germline V and J ends were trimmed by 3 bases and 1 base, with 9 bases remaining between them. CDR3 residues: CAWRLPGNTEAFF. The CDR3 bases are TGTGCCTGGAGACTTCCGGGGAACACTGAAGCTTTCTTT.

The chain carries TRBV30 and TRBJ2-7; D is possibly TRBD2 (5 bases). This CDR3 contains 14 residues. Trimming shortened V by 3 bases and J by 7 bases, and 19 bases separated the two germline ends. Germline V gene data show CDR1 as GTSNPN and CDR2 as SVGIG (reference sequence). CDR3 residues: CAWREISTRDEQYF. CDR3 nucleotide sequence: TGTGCCTGGAGGGAAATATCCACTCGGGATGAGCAGTACTTC.